This TCR beta chain was observed in a study of human versus mouse CDR3 diversity and MHC coevolution. Germline trimming cut 4 bases from V and 5 bases from J; bases unmatched to any gene: 7. Germline values: CDR1 SNHLY, CDR2 FYNNEI. This CDR3 has 15 amino acids. Clones were read by immunoSEQ multiplex PCR, and TCRdb kept only the in-frame ones, dropping some. Here the sample spans 60,000 to 95,000 clones, 92% being singletons. The sequence derives from a person aged 30-69 years in good health. The genes are TRBV2 and TRBJ2-5; 10 bases agree with TRBD1. Source material: naive CD4+ T cells from blood. Subset denoted: CD45RO-negative CD62L-positive naive CD4 T cells. The CDR3 DNA reads as TGTGCCAGCAGTGCGGAGGGACAGGGGTGGGAGACCCAGTACTTC. It yields the protein CASSAEGQGWETQYF.